This entry lists 3 T cell receptor beta chains sequenced from one sample in a study of beta chain features in type 1 diabetes. Every isolated RNA sample was fully reverse transcribed, so sequencing captured expressed TCRB transcripts. This table comes from immunoSEQ multiplex PCR, and its TCRdb copy is limited to in-frame clones, with some not included. The table has some 410,000 clones, 10% to 12% seen once. Material for sequencing was naive CD4+ T cells from blood. These receptors were collected from a woman in her late teens or twenties in good health.

The genes are TRBV7-2 and TRBJ2-4, with D maybe TRBD1 (6 bases). Germline lookup yields CDR1 SGHTA and CDR2 FQGNSA. V lost 5 bases and J lost 6, with 20 bases in between. The CDR3 is 16 residues long. Written as DNA, the CDR3 is TGTGCCAGCAGCCCCATTACTGGGGGCGGTATAAACATTCAGTACTTC. This gives the protein CASSPITGGGINIQYF.

The gene calls are TRBV10-3 and TRBJ2-3; 8 positions match TRBD1. The trim removed 4 bases at V and 3 bases at J, leaving 9 bases unmatched. Germline values: CDR1 ENHRY, CDR2 SYGVKD. The CDR3 spans 16 residues. The CDR3 nucleotides read TGTGCCATCAGTGCAATCGGGACAGGTATGACAGATACGCAGTATTTT. This encodes CAISAIGTGMTDTQYF.

In DNA, the CDR3 is TGTGCCAGCACCCGGTCATCGTACACCGGGGAGCTGTTTTTT. It is translated as CASTRSSYTGELFF. The V gene is TRBV9, the J gene TRBJ2-2; no clear D. Trimming left V 6 bases short and J 3 bases short, with 12 bases between. CDR3 length equals 14 residues. The germline V gene has CDR1 SGDLS and CDR2 YYNGEE.